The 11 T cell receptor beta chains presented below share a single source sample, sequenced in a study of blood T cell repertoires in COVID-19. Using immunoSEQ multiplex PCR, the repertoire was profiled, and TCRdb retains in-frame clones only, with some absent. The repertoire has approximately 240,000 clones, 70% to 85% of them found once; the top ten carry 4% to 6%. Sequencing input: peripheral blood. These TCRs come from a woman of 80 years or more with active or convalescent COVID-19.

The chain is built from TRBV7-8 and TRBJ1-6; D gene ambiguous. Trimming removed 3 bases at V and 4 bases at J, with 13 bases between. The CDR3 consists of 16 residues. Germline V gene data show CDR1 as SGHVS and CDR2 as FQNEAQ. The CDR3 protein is CASSLEGYYYNSPLHF. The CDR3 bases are TGTGCCAGCAGCTTGGAGGGTTACTATTATAATTCACCCCTCCACTTT.

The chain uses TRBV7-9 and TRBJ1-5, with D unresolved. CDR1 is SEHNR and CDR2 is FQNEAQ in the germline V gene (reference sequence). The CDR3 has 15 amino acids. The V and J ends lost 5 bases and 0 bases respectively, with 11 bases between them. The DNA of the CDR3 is TGTGCCAGCAGCCCAGGAGGGCGTAGCAATCAGCCCCAGCATTTT. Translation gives CASSPGGRSNQPQHF. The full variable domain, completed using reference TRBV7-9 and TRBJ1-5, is DTGVSQNPRHKITKRGQNVTFRCDPISEHNRLYWYRQTLGQGPEFLTYFQNEAQLEKSRLLSDRFSAERPKGSFSTLEIQRTEQGDSAMYLCASSPGGRSNQPQHFGDGTRLSIL.

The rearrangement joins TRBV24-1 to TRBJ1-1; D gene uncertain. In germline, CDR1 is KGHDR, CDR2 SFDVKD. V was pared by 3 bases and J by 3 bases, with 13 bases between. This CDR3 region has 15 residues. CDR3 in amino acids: CATSDPRRGDTEAFF. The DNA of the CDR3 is TGTGCCACCAGTGATCCCCGTCGAGGAGACACTGAAGCTTTCTTT.

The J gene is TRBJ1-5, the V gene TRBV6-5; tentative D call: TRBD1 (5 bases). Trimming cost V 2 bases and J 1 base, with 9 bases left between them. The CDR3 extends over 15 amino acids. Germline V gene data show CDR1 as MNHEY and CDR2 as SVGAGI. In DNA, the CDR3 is TGTGCCAGCAGTTACGTTGGGGGGAGCAATCAGCCCCAGCATTTT. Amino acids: CASSYVGGSNQPQHF.

For the CDR3, the DNA is TGTGCCAGCAGCCGGGACATCTATAGCAATCAGCCCCAGCATTTT. Its protein product is CASSRDIYSNQPQHF. The rearrangement links TRBV5-5 to TRBJ1-5; maybe TRBD1 (6 bases). This CDR3 is 15 amino acids long. Germline-derived CDR1 and CDR2 are SGHKS and YYEKEE (reference sequence). V dropped 4 bases and J dropped 0 bases, with 11 bases sitting between them.

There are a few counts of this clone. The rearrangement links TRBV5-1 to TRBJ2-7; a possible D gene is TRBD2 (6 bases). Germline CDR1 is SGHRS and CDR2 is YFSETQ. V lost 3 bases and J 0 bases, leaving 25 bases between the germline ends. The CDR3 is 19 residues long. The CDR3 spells CASSSYIIGARDGSYEQYF. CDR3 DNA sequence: TGCGCCAGCAGCTCCTACATAATAGGGGCGCGGGACGGCTCCTACGAGCAGTACTTC.

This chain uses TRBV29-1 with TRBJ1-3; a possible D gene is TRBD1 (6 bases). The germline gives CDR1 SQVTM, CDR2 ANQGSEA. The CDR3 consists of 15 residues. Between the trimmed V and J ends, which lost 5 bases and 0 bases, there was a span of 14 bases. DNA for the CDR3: TGCAGCGTTCAACCGTTGACAGGCTCTGGAAACACCATATATTTT. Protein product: CSVQPLTGSGNTIYF.

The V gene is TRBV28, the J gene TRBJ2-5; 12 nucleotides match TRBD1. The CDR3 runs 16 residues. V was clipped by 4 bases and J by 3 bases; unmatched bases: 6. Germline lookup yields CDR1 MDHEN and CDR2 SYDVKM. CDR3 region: CASSWDRGLSKETQYF. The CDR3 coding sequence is TGTGCCAGCAGTTGGGACAGGGGGCTTTCAAAAGAGACCCAGTACTTC.

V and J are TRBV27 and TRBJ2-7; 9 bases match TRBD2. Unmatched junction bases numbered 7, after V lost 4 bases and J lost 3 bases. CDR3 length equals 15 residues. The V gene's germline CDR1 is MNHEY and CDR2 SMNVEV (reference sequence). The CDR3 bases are TGTGCCAGCAGTTGGCAGGGAGCGGGAGGCTACGAGCAGTACTTC. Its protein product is CASSWQGAGGYEQYF.

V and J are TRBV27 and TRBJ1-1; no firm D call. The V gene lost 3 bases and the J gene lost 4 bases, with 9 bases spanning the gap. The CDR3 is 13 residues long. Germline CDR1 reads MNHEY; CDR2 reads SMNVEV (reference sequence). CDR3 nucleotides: TGTGCCAGCAGTTTCCGGGTCGGCACTGAAGCTTTCTTT. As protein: CASSFRVGTEAFF.

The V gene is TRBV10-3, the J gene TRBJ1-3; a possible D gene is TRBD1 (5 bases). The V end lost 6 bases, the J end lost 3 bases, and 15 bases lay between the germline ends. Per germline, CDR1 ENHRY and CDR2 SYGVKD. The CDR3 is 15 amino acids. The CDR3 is CAIRLSRGSGNTIYF. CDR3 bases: TGTGCCATCAGACTTTCTAGGGGCAGTGGAAACACCATATATTTT.